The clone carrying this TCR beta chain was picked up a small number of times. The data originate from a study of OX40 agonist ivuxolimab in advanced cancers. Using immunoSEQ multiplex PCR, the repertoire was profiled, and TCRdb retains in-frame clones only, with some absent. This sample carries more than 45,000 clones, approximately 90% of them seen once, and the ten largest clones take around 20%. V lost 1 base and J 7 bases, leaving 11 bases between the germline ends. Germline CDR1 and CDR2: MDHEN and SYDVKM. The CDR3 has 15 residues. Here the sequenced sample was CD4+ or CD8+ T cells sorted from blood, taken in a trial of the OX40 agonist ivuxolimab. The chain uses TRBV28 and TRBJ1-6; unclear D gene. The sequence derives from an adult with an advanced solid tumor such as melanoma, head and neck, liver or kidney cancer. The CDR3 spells CASSLFADLNSPLHF. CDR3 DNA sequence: TGTGCCAGCAGTTTATTTGCGGATCTGAATTCACCCCTCCACTTT.